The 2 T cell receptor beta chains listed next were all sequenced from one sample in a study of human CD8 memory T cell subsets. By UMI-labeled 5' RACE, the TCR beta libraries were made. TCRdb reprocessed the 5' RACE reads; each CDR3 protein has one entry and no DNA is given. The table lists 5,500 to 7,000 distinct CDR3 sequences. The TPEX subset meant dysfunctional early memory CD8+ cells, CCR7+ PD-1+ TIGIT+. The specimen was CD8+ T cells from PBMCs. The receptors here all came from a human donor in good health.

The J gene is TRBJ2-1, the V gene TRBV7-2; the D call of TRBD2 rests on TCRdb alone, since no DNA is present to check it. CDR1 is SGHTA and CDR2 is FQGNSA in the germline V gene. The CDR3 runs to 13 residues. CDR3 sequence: CASSPSRSNEQFF.

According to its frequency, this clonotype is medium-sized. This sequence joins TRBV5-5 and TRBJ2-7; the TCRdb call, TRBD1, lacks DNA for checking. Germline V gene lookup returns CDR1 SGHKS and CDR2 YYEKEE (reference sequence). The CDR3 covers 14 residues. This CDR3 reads CASSLGQGIDEQYF. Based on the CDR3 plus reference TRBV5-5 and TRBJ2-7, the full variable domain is DAGVTQSPTHLIKTRGQQVTLRCSPISGHKSVSWYQQVLGQGPQFIFQYYEKEERGRGNFPDRFSARQFPNYSSELNVNALLLGDSALYLCASSLGQGIDEQYFGPGTRLTVT.